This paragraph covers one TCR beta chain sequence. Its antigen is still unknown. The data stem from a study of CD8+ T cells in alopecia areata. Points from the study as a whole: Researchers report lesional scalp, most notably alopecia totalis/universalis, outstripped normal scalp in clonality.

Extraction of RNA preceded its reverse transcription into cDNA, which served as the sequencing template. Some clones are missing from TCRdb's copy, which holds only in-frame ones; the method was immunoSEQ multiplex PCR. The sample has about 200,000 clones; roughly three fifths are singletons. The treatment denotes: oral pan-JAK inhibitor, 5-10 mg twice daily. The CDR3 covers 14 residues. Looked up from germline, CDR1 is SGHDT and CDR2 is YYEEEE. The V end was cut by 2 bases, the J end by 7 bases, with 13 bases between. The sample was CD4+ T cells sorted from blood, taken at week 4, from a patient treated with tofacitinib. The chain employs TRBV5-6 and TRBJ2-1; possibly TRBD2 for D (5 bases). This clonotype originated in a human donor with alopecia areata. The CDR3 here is CASSFGSDANEQFF. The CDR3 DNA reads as TGTGCCAGCAGCTTCGGTAGCGATGCAAATGAGCAGTTCTTC.